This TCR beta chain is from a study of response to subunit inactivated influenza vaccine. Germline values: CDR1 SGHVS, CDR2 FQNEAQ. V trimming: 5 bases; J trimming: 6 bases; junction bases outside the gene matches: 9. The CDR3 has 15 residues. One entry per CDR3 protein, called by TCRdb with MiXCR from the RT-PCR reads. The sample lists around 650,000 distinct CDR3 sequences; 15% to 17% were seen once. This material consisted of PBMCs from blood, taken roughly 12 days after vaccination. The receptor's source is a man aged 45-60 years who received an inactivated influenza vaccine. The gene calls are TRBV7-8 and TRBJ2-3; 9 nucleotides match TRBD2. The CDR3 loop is CASSTVLAGKDTQYF. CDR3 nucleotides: TGTGCCAGCAGCACGGTCCTAGCGGGAAAGGATACGCAGTATTTT.